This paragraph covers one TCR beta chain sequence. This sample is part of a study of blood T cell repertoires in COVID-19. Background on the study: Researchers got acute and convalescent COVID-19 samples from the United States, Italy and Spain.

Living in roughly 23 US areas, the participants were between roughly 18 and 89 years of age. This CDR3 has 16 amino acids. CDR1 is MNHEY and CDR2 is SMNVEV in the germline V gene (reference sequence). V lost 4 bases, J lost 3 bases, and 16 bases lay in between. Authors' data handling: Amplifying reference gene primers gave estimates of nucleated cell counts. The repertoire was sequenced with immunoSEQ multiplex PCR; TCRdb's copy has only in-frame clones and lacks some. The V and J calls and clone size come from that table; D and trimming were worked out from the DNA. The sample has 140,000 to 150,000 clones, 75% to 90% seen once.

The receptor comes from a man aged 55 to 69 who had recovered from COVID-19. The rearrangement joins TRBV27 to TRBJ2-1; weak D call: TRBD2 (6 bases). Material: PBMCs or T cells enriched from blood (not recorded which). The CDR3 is CASSSFLAKDYNEQFF. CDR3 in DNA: TGTGCCAGCAGTTCGTTCCTAGCGAAGGACTACAATGAGCAGTTCTTC.